The T cell receptor beta chain described here comes from a study of cytomegalovirus exposure and HLA in healthy donors. This PCR relied on a set of 60 Vbeta primers and 13 Jbeta primers. TCRdb's table, derived via immunoSEQ multiplex PCR, lists solely in-frame clones and lacks some. Seen here are over 150,000 clones, 70% to 85% observed once, and the top ten hold under 2.5%. In this sample, this clone turned up a few times. The sample consisted of PBMCs. This receptor was obtained from a man aged 25 to 45 in good health and CMV-seronegative.

CDR3 nucleotides: TGTGCCACGACTAGCGGCTACACCGGGGAGCTGTTTTTT. Protein sequence: CATTSGYTGELFF. The chain carries TRBV19 and TRBJ2-2, with 9 bases that match TRBD2. Germline V gene data show CDR1 as LNHDA and CDR2 as SQIVND (reference sequence). The CDR3 is 13 residues long. V dropped 10 bases and J dropped 3; count of bases not matched to a gene: 3.